The T cell receptor beta chain described here comes from a study of blood T cell repertoires in COVID-19. Study-level background: Sites in the United States, Italy and Spain provided acute and convalescent COVID-19 samples. PBMCs, B-cell-depleted T cells, or T cells were the source of the cDNA or gDNA that made up the material.

As handled by the study authors: Quantification of nucleated cells was approximated via reference gene primer amplification. Only in-frame clones appear in the TCRdb table, and some are missing; sequencing was by immunoSEQ multiplex PCR. V and J calls plus clone size are reproduced from that table; the DNA served to infer D and trimming. The sample lists 250,000 to 300,000 clones, over 65% occurring once. V lost 8 bases to trimming and J lost 6 bases, with 11 bases between them. Germline V gene data show CDR1 as SNHLY and CDR2 as FYNNEI. This CDR3 has 11 residues. Sample: peripheral blood. This TCR was sampled from a woman older than 75 with acute or convalescent COVID-19. This sequence joins TRBV2 and TRBJ2-7; a possible D gene is TRBD2 (6 bases). Written as DNA, the CDR3 is TGTGCCAGCCGACTAGGGGTCGAGCAGTACTTC. Its protein product is CASRLGVEQYF.